Reported below is one T cell receptor beta chain. Its recognized antigen is unknown. Per-base quality was not reported, and no clone a single base away is much larger than it. This specimen comes from a study of Ad26.COV2.S vaccination and SARS-CoV-2 variants (dated by TCRdb to about 2021). General notes on the study: Vaccine-arm donors came from COV1001, a multicentre, randomized, double-blind, placebo-controlled phase I-IIa trial of Ad26.COV2.S in healthy adults. Ad26.COV2.S was administered intramuscularly at a dose of 5x10^10 or 1x10^11 viral particles, either as one shot or as two shots given 56 days apart. Investigators remained blinded to trial group allocation during experiments and outcome assessment. A total of 32 samples were included in the TCR-sequenced set, comprising roughly 20 Ad26.COV2.S vaccine recipients, 5 placebo recipients and 8 SARS-CoV-2 convalescent individuals. Sequencing of the TCRbeta repertoire served to evaluate the specificity and breadth of SARS-CoV-2-reactive T cell receptors following Ad26.COV2.S vaccination. Participants in the trial were split at random into five groups of five each, receiving low-dose or high-dose Ad26.COV2.S once or twice, or else placebo on both occasions. Points the paper makes about the study in general: The authors noted that total T cell responses may have been underestimated by the TCR breadth and depth analyses. After vaccination, substantial breadth of spike-specific CD8+ and CD4+ T cell responses was reported. Spike-specific TCR breadth was higher in Ad26.COV2.S recipients than in placebo recipients (P = 0.0014). The study was not powered to compare responses between vaccine doses or regimens. Non-spike TCR breadth was comparable between vaccine and placebo recipients, consistent with the vaccine containing only spike.

The immunoSEQ Assay was used to sequence TCRbeta CDR3 regions. After extraction, genomic DNA underwent amplification by bias-controlled multiplex PCR, followed by high-throughput sequencing. Concerning the study's data processing: To quantify the absolute abundance of every unique TCRbeta CDR3 region, sequences were collapsed and filtered. Usable DNA was measured by amplifying reference genes present in all nucleated cells, and TCRbeta template counts were normalized to that usable DNA to estimate T cell fraction. Repertoire TCRs were annotated as SARS-CoV-2-specific by exact matching of V gene, CDR3 amino acid sequence and J gene to a known reactive TCR set. The reference SARS-CoV-2 TCR set came from MIRA and was filtered for enrichment in COVID-19-positive ImmuneCODE repertoires, removing public or cross-reactive TCRs. Drawing on the MIRA antigens, annotated TCRs were analysed further at the level of specific ORF or position within ORF. Breadth was defined as annotated unique rearrangements over total unique productive rearrangements; depth was the summed frequency of those rearrangements. Two-sided Wilcoxon rank-sum tests were used to compare TCR breadth between groups. Drawn from immuneACCESS, this table holds only the in-frame rearrangements with V and J called that TCRdb kept. Clones are partly lost; checked studies trace under half to an unresolved V gene and leave the rest unexplained. V and J calls and clone size are given by that table; D and trimming were obtained from the DNA. The sample contains roughly 400,000 clones, 92% of them found a single time. The top ten clones comprise about 1.7% of the sample.

The CDR3 has 14 amino acids, counting the end cysteine and phenylalanine. Of the read, only the CDR3 DNA is kept; its 42 bases are in frame from base 1. The junction shows trimming of 3 bases on V and 1 base on J, plus 9 bases between the germline ends. The germline V gene gives CDR1 as MDHEN and CDR2 as SYDVKM. Explained via the paper, the treatment or condition label denotes: some 20 received Ad26.COV2.S at low or high dose, single or two shots; about 5 received placebo; per-sample allocation not given. For vaccine and placebo recipients, the sequenced repertoires came from samples collected on day 63 after the first injection. In Cohort 1b, about 27 adults aged 18-55 years were enrolled at a single site in Boston, USA, between 29 July and 7 August 2020. Ad26.COV2.S was a replication-incompetent adenovirus type 26 vector that expressed a prefusion-stabilized SARS-CoV-2 spike protein derived from the original Wuhan strain.

This clonotype originated in a person aged 18-65 years who received the Ad26.COV2.S COVID-19 vaccine or a placebo. The source was peripheral blood, collected in a trial of Ad26.COV2.S vaccine versus placebo. The chain uses TRBV28 and TRBJ1-1; the D gene identity is not certain. In nucleotides, the sequence is TGTGCCAGCAGTTTTTTAAGGGAGAACACTGAAGCTTTCTTT. Translated, it gives CASSFLRENTEAFF.